This T cell receptor beta chain was sequenced in a study of blood T cells in healthy people across ages. Primed by a sample-barcoded 5' primer and a J-beta primer mix, a second PCR proceeded for 7 to 11 cycles. TCRdb recomputed calls from the 5' RACE reads with MiXCR, one row per CDR3 protein. In the table there are about 930,000 distinct CDR3 sequences, almost 30% of which are singletons. The CDR3 contains 11 residues. Germline CDR1 is DFQATT and CDR2 is SNEGSKA (reference sequence). Note on this clonotype: A much larger clone sits a single nucleotide away, making a read error possible.

The sample also formed part of further work on T cells of mothers and their children.

The sequencing input was blood. This clonotype was obtained from a woman in her 40s in good health. The chain is built from TRBV20-1 and TRBJ2-5, with D hard to call. The closer fit of TRBJ2-7 to the DNA end suggests the J call may be wrong. CDR3 DNA sequence: TGCAGGGCTAGAAACGCGGACGAGCAGTACTTC. It encodes CRARNADEQYF.